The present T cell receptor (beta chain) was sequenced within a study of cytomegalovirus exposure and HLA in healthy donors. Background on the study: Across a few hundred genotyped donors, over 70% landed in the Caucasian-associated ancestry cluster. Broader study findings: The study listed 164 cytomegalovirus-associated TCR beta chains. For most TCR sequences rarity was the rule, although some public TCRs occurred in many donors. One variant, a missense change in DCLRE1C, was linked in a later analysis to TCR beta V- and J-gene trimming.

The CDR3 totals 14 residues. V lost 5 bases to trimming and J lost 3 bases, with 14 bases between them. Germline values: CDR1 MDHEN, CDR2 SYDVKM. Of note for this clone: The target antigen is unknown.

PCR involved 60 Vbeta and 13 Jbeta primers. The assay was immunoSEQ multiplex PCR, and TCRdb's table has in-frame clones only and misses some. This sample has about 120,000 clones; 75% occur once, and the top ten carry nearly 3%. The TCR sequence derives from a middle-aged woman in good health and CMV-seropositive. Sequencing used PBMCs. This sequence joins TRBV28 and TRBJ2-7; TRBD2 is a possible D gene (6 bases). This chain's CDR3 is CASSLGLPNYEQYF. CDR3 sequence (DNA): TGTGCCAGCAGTCTCGGACTACCTAACTACGAGCAGTACTTC.